Following are 16 T cell receptor beta chains from one sample sequenced in a study of persistence of HIV-infected CD4 T cells. No antigens are known for them. Sequencing used immunoSEQ version 4 in survey mode. Profiled with immunoSEQ multiplex PCR; TCRdb holds only in-frame clones, not every one. Among some 13,000 clones listed, 66% were seen once. Overlapping HIV-1 Gag 15-mer peptides at 0.8 to 1 ug per peptide per mL were used. Sorting selected CD4+ T cells upregulating both CD40 ligand and CD69. The sample was CD4+ T cells sorted from PBMCs after approximately 19-hour stimulation, taken from a patient who received antiretroviral therapy. All receptors come from an adult man with HIV who was CMV-seropositive.

The genes are TRBV7-6 and TRBJ2-7; D call uncertain. The CDR3 covers 17 residues. The germline V gene encodes CDR1 SGHVS and CDR2 FNYEAQ. V was trimmed by 2 bases and J by 6 bases, leaving 23 bases between them. The CDR3 nucleotides read TGTGCCAGCAGCTTAAGGCCCCCTAGGGAAACGAAGGGCGAGCAGTACTTC. Its translation is CASSLRPPRETKGEQYF.

Within the sample, this clone is medium-sized. The V gene is TRBV30, the J gene TRBJ2-7; possibly TRBD1 for D (5 bases). V gave up 0 bases and J gave up 0 bases, with 9 bases separating them. The CDR3 is made up of 14 amino acids. CDR1 is GTSNPN and CDR2 is SVGIG in the germline V gene (reference sequence). DNA of the CDR3: TGTGCCTGGAGTGTTGACAGCCGCTCCTACGAGCAGTACTTC. Amino acids: CAWSVDSRSYEQYF.

V is TRBV7-2 and J is TRBJ1-4, with D hard to call. Between the trimmed V and J ends, which lost 1 base and 7 bases, there was a span of 7 bases. The CDR3 covers 13 residues. Looked up from germline, CDR1 is SGHTA and CDR2 is FQGNSA. CDR3 in amino acids: CASSLGQIEKLFF. The CDR3 DNA follows: TGTGCCAGCAGCTTAGGTCAGATTGAAAAACTGTTTTTT.

This sequence joins TRBV5-4 and TRBJ2-1; 12 positions match TRBD2. V lost 4 bases and J lost 3; bases outside the gene matches: 5. This CDR3 has 16 amino acids. The germline gives CDR1 SGHNT, CDR2 YYREEE (reference sequence). CDR3 nucleotides: TGTGCCAGCAGCGCCGGGACTAGCGGGCTCTACAATGAGCAGTTCTTC. This sequence encodes CASSAGTSGLYNEQFF.

This clone was seen once. The gene calls are TRBV6-5 and TRBJ1-2, with no clear D. Trimming left V 10 bases short and J 1 base short, with 13 bases between. Germline V gene lookup returns CDR1 MNHEY and CDR2 SVGAGI. There are 13 residues in the CDR3. CDR3 protein: CATSLELNYGYTF. The CDR3 DNA reads TGTGCCACCTCTTTAGAACTTAACTATGGCTACACCTTC.

V gene TRBV6-1 combines with J gene TRBJ2-5, with D perhaps matching TRBD1 (5 bases). V dropped 3 bases and J dropped 2 bases, with 7 bases sitting between them. Germline V gene lookup returns CDR1 MNHNS and CDR2 SASEGT. The CDR3 has 13 amino acids. CDR3 DNA: TGTGCCAGCAGTGACACAGGACAAGAGACCCAGTACTTC. It specifies CASSDTGQETQYF.

The V call is TRBV7-9, the J call TRBJ2-7; D gene ambiguous. Trimming left V 2 bases short and J 2 bases short, with 10 bases between. The CDR3 is made up of 14 amino acids. CDR1 and CDR2 from the germline V gene are SEHNR and FQNEAQ (reference sequence). In DNA, the CDR3 is TGTGCCAGCAGCTTACTAAACCCTCCCTACGAGCAGTACTTC. It yields the protein CASSLLNPPYEQYF.

The chain joins TRBV7-6 to TRBJ1-3; D might be TRBD1 (5 bases). The V end was cut by 4 bases, the J end by 1 base, with 11 bases between. CDR3 length equals 15 residues. Germline CDR1 and CDR2: SGHVS and FNYEAQ. The CDR3 DNA is TGTGCCAGCAGCTACGGGGGTACTTCTGGAAACACCATATATTTT. This gives the protein CASSYGGTSGNTIYF.

The genes are TRBV7-2 and TRBJ2-7; 11 bases fit TRBD1. This CDR3 region has 14 residues. Looked up from germline, CDR1 is SGHTA and CDR2 is FQGNSA. The ends lost 5 bases at V and 6 bases at J; junction bases unmatched: 6. The CDR3 coding sequence is TGTGCCAGCAGCCCCGCCGGGACAGGGGGCGAGCAGTACTTC. It codes for CASSPAGTGGEQYF.

J is TRBJ1-2 and V is TRBV19; TRBD1 matches 11 bases. There are 14 residues in the CDR3. In germline, CDR1 is LNHDA, CDR2 SQIVND (reference sequence). After removal of 5 bases from V and 6 bases from J, the junction contained 5 bases not matched to a gene. DNA of the CDR3: TGTGCCAGTAGTCCGCGGACAGGGGGCAATGGCTACACCTTC. Translation gives CASSPRTGGNGYTF.

The chain is built from TRBV6-5 and TRBJ2-2; D possibly corresponds to TRBD1 (5 bases). This CDR3 spans 15 amino acids. With 9 bases removed from V and 4 bases from J, the gap between germline ends came to 18 bases. The germline V gene has CDR1 MNHEY and CDR2 SVGAGI. The CDR3 DNA reads TGTGCCAGTCCGTCGGTGCAGGGTCTCACCGGGGAGCTGTTTTTT. It specifies CASPSVQGLTGELFF.

The rearrangement links TRBV7-9 to TRBJ2-7; the match to TRBD1 covers 10 bases. CDR1 and CDR2 (germline): SEHNR, FQNEAQ (reference sequence). V lost 3 bases to trimming and J lost 0 bases; unmatched junction nucleotides: 5. This CDR3 is 16 amino acids long. The CDR3 coding sequence is TGTGCCAGCAGCTTTACGACAGGGGGCCTCTCCTACGAGCAGTACTTC. Protein product: CASSFTTGGLSYEQYF.

The chain uses TRBV2 and TRBJ1-4; TRBD1 matches at 7 bases. CDR3 length: 15 amino acids. V lost 6 bases and J lost 8; bases outside the gene matches: 12. CDR1 and CDR2 from the germline V gene are SNHLY and FYNNEI. The CDR3 loop reads CASRARQGGDEKLFF. The CDR3 coding sequence is TGTGCCAGCAGGGCACGACAGGGCGGAGACGAAAAACTGTTTTTT. Full variable domain (outside the CDR3, taken from reference TRBV2 and TRBJ1-4): EPEVTQTPSHQVTQMGQEVILRCVPISNHLYFYWYRQILGQKVEFLVSFYNNEISEKSEIFDDQFSVERPDGSNFTLKIRSTKLEDSAMYFCASRARQGGDEKLFFGSGTQLSVL.

This chain links TRBV18 with TRBJ2-1, with D possibly being TRBD2 (6 bases). V was shortened by 3 bases and J by 12 bases, with 18 bases between the two germline ends. The germline V gene encodes CDR1 KGHSH and CDR2 LQKENI. This CDR3 contains 14 residues. CDR3 loop: CASSPWTIPEGQFF. Written as DNA, the CDR3 is TGTGCCAGCTCACCTTGGACTATTCCCGAGGGGCAGTTCTTC.

By share of the sample, this clone is medium-sized (0.01 to 0.1%). The chain employs TRBV7-9 and TRBJ2-7, with 7 bases matching TRBD1. The CDR3 is 16 residues long. The trim removed 1 base at V and 1 base at J, leaving 7 bases unmatched. The germline gives CDR1 SEHNR, CDR2 FQNEAQ (reference sequence). The CDR3 DNA reads TGTGCCAGCAGCTTAGTCGGGATGACAGGGTCCTACGAGCAGTACTTC. Translation gives CASSLVGMTGSYEQYF.

This chain uses TRBV5-1 with TRBJ2-2; D ambiguous. Germline CDR1 is SGHRS and CDR2 is YFSETQ. Between the trimmed V and J ends, which lost 0 bases and 4 bases, there was a span of 10 bases. The length of the CDR3 is 15 residues. Here the CDR3 reads CASSLAVSLTGELFF. CDR3 sequence (DNA): TGCGCCAGCAGCTTGGCCGTCTCACTCACCGGGGAGCTGTTTTTT.